The present T cell receptor (beta chain) was sequenced within a study of beta chain features in type 1 diabetes. Each donor gave one heparinised blood draw averaging around 120 mL. Cells sorted by CD45RO/CCR7/CD25/CD127/CD95/CD27 comprised CD4+ naive, central memory, regulatory and stem cell-like memory cells. Expressed TCRB transcripts were sequenced because the isolated RNA had all been reverse transcribed beforehand. Method: immunoSEQ multiplex PCR; TCRdb's copy keeps in-frame clones and lacks some. In the table there are some 200,000 clones, about a tenth of which are singletons. Ten or more counts support this clone. What it binds is unknown. The study's findings and limits: Shortening that was moderate but significant affected the TCRB CDR3s of Type 1 diabetes patients in all four CD4+ subsets. In patients and controls equally, PCR might favor templates that are shorter.

Trimming cost V 0 bases and J 3 bases; bases outside gene matches: 5. Germline V gene lookup returns CDR1 SGHTA and CDR2 FQGNSA. The CDR3 extends over 16 amino acids. The sample consisted of central memory CD4+ T cells from blood. The chain joins TRBV7-2 to TRBJ2-1; 7 bases are a match to TRBD2. The source of this sequence is a man between 18 and 35 years old in good health. The CDR3 here is CASSLASGNVYNEQFF. The CDR3 DNA sequence: TGTGCCAGCAGCTTAGCCAGCGGGAACGTCTACAATGAGCAGTTCTTC.